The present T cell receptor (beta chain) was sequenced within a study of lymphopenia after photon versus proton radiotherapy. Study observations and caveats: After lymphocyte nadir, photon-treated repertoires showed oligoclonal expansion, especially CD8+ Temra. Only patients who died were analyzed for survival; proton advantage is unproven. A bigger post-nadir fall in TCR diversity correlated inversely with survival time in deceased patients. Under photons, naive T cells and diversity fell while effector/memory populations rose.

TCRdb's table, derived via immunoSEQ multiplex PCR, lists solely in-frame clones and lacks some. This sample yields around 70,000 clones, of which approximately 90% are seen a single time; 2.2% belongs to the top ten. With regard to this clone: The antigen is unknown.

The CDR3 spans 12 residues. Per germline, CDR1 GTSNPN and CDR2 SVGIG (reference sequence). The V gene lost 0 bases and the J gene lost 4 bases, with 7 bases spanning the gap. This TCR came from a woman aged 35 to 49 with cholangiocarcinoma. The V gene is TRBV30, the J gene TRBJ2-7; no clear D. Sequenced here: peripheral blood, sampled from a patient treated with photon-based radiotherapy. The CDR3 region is CAWSVGVYEQYF. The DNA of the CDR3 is TGTGCCTGGAGTGTTGGGGTGTACGAGCAGTACTTC.